Included here is one TCR beta chain sequence, with context. The antigen is undetermined. All patients were mismatch repair deficient, assessed by either PCR or immunohistochemistry. This specimen comes from a study of PD-1 blockade in mismatch repair-deficient tumors. Study-wide context: Patients had eleven to twelve mismatch repair-deficient cancer types, all previously treated and progressing.

Germline CDR1 SGHNT, CDR2 YENEEA. V lost 5 bases, J lost 5 bases, and 8 bases stayed unmatched. The CDR3 is made up of 14 amino acids. Data came from immunoSEQ multiplex PCR; TCRdb stores just in-frame clones and leaves some out. The sample holds some 100,000 clones, 82% seen once. Findings and limits, study-wide: After pembrolizumab, tumor-resident clones rose rapidly, then generally contracted before radiologic responses.

The J gene is TRBJ2-5, the V gene TRBV11-3, with TRBD1 matching over 7 bases. The sequence came from an adult with mismatch repair-deficient cancer. The source material was peripheral blood, sampled approximately 35 weeks after starting pembrolizumab. The CDR3 bases are TGTGCCAGCAGCCAGGGGGAGTGGGGCGAGACCCAGTACTTC. This sequence encodes CASSQGEWGETQYF.